The next 23 T cell receptor beta chains were all read from a single sample in a study of T cell changes during pregnancy in multiple sclerosis. TCRdb's table, derived via immunoSEQ multiplex PCR, lists solely in-frame clones and lacks some. Here the sample spans 60,000 to 75,000 clones, roughly 94% being singletons. Sequences were derived from peripheral blood, sampled after pregnancy. Receptor source: a female donor with multiple sclerosis, enrolled in a pregnancy study.

This chain links TRBV6-6 with TRBJ2-7; perhaps TRBD2 as D (6 bases). Germline V lookup: CDR1 MNHNY, CDR2 SVGAGI (reference sequence). The CDR3 is made up of 15 amino acids. Trimming cost V 0 bases and J 2 bases, with 11 bases left between them. Here the CDR3 reads CASSYSGSGAYEQYF. CDR3 coding DNA: TGTGCCAGCAGTTACTCAGGTAGCGGCGCCTACGAGCAGTACTTC.

The V and J genes are TRBV19 and TRBJ2-7; D is undetermined. This CDR3 comprises 15 residues. Trimming left V 3 bases short and J 0 bases short, with 12 bases between. Looked up from germline, CDR1 is LNHDA and CDR2 is SQIVND (reference sequence). Here the CDR3 DNA reads TGTGCCAGTAGTATTAGTCCCGGGTCCTCCTACGAGCAGTACTTC. Its translation is CASSISPGSSYEQYF.

The chain links TRBV11-3 to TRBJ2-3; TRBD1 aligns across 9 bases. There are 15 residues in the CDR3. V dropped 1 base and J dropped 5; count of bases not matched to a gene: 4. Germline V lookup: CDR1 SGHNT, CDR2 YENEEA. DNA of the CDR3: TGTGCCAGCAGCTTAGGGGACAGGGAAGGAGATACGCAGTATTTT. It encodes CASSLGDREGDTQYF.

CDR3 nucleotides: TGCAGCGTTGGTAGTTCCGGGGCCAACGTCCTGACTTTC. It yields the protein CSVGSSGANVLTF. V gene TRBV29-1 combines with J gene TRBJ2-6; D is unclear. CDR3 size: 13 residues. V was trimmed by 4 bases and J by 4 bases, leaving 8 bases between them. CDR1 SQVTM and CDR2 ANQGSEA come from the germline V gene.

This rearrangement joins TRBV5-4 to TRBJ2-2, with D uncertain. This CDR3 region has 12 residues. Looked up from germline, CDR1 is SGHNT and CDR2 is YYREEE (reference sequence). Trimming cost V 4 bases and J 3 bases, with 4 bases left between them. The CDR3 coding sequence is TGTGCCAGCAGCCGGGACACCGGGGAGCTGTTTTTT. Amino acid sequence: CASSRDTGELFF.

V is TRBV28 and J is TRBJ2-7; TRBD2 might be the D (6 bases). There are 12 residues in the CDR3. From germline, CDR1 is MDHEN and CDR2 SYDVKM. V was trimmed by 3 bases and J by 7 bases, leaving 10 bases between them. CDR3 in amino acids: CASSLTRREQYF. CDR3 nucleotides: TGTGCCAGCAGTTTGACTAGACGTGAGCAGTACTTC.

The table lists this clone with a count of one. V usage is TRBV4-2 and J usage is TRBJ2-2; the D is unclear. V lost 1 base and J lost 7, with 4 bases in between. This CDR3 is built from 12 residues. CDR1 and CDR2 (germline): LGHNA, YNFKEQ. The CDR3 spells CASSQGGGELFF. The CDR3 DNA is TGTGCCAGCAGCCAAGGCGGCGGGGAGCTGTTTTTT.

The chain uses TRBV7-8 and TRBJ1-3; D call uncertain. The CDR3 contains 16 residues. V was pared by 1 base and J by 1 base, with 11 bases between. Germline lookup yields CDR1 SGHVS and CDR2 FQNEAQ. The DNA of the CDR3 is TGTGCCAGCAGCTTAGTTACCCAGATTTCTGGAAACACCATATATTTT. Translation: CASSLVTQISGNTIYF. Filled out from reference TRBV7-8 and TRBJ1-3, the complete variable domain reads GAGVSQSPRYKVAKRGQDVALRCDPISGHVSLFWYQQALGQGPEFLTYFQNEAQLDKSGLPSDRFFAERPEGSVSTLKIQRTQQEDSAVYLCASSLVTQISGNTIYFGEGSWLTVV.

This chain connects TRBV6-4 to TRBJ1-1, with D possibly being TRBD1 (5 bases). The CDR3 has 14 residues. Looked up from germline, CDR1 is MRHNA and CDR2 is SNTAGT. V shed 3 bases and J shed 4 bases, with 12 bases lying between them. The CDR3 spells CASSEGQGGTEAFF. DNA for the CDR3: TGTGCCAGCAGTGAGGGCCAGGGCGGCACTGAAGCTTTCTTT.

The V and J genes are TRBV5-6 and TRBJ2-1; possible D gene TRBD1, 5 bases. CDR3 size: 15 residues. Trimming left V 0 bases short and J 4 bases short, with 11 bases between. Looked up from germline, CDR1 is SGHDT and CDR2 is YYEEEE. The CDR3 DNA sequence: TGTGCCAGCAGCTTGGGACAGCAGGCGTACAATGAGCAGTTCTTC. Translated, it gives CASSLGQQAYNEQFF.

J is TRBJ1-1 and V is TRBV5-1; no definite D call. V gave up 2 bases and J gave up 1 base, with 9 bases separating them. CDR1 and CDR2 (germline): SGHRS, YFSETQ. This CDR3 contains 14 residues. This CDR3 reads CASSLMTENTEAFF. DNA for the CDR3: TGCGCCAGCAGCTTAATGACTGAGAACACTGAAGCTTTCTTT.

This chain uses TRBV29-1 with TRBJ2-7, with D tentatively TRBD2 (5 bases). CDR1 is SQVTM, CDR2 ANQGSEA, per germline. V dropped 2 bases and J dropped 5 bases, with 13 bases sitting between them. This CDR3 spans 13 amino acids. The CDR3 is CSVETGVLHEQYF. The CDR3 DNA follows: TGCAGCGTTGAAACCGGGGTCCTCCACGAGCAGTACTTC.

This sequence joins TRBV5-1 and TRBJ2-5, with 10 bases identical to TRBD2. Germline loops: CDR1 SGHRS, CDR2 YFSETQ. This CDR3 has 15 amino acids. V gave up 6 bases and J gave up 5 bases; unmatched junction bases: 10. CDR3 sequence (DNA): TGCGCCAGCACAAGCGGGAGGGCCGGTGGGGAGACCCAGTACTTC. It encodes CASTSGRAGGETQYF.

V gene TRBV4-1 combines with J gene TRBJ2-5, with 8 bases aligning to TRBD1. CDR1 is MGHRA and CDR2 is YSYEKL in the germline V gene. CDR3 length: 14 amino acids. The V segment lost 4 bases and the J segment 4 bases; nucleotides outside the gene matches: 5. The chain's CDR3 is CASSPGQGGETQYF. CDR3 nucleotide sequence: TGCGCCAGCAGCCCCGGACAGGGAGGAGAGACCCAGTACTTC.

The J gene is TRBJ1-2, the V gene TRBV5-1, with D possibly matching TRBD1 (6 bases). This CDR3 is built from 15 residues. CDR1 SGHRS and CDR2 YFSETQ come from the germline V gene. Between the trimmed V and J ends, which lost 0 bases and 1 base, there was a span of 10 bases. CDR3 sequence (DNA): TGCGCCAGCAGCTTGGCCAGGGGCGGTAACTATGGCTACACCTTC. Protein product: CASSLARGGNYGYTF.

V gene TRBV19 combines with J gene TRBJ2-1, with 7 positions matching TRBD2. The CDR3 is 16 residues long. Germline lookup yields CDR1 LNHDA and CDR2 SQIVND (reference sequence). Trimming removed 7 bases from V and 10 bases from J; junction bases left unmatched: 19. In nucleotides, the CDR3 is TGTGCCAGTACTCCCCAGATTGAGTCTAGCGGTATAGAGCAGTTCTTC. As protein: CASTPQIESSGIEQFF.

This chain links TRBV19 with TRBJ2-1, with 13 bases matching TRBD2. CDR1 and CDR2 (germline): LNHDA, SQIVND (reference sequence). The CDR3 length is 17 residues. J gave up 6 bases and V 3 bases, and 8 bases lay outside the gene matches. CDR3 amino acids: CASSMSGRTSGGNEQFF. In DNA, the CDR3 is TGTGCCAGTAGTATGTCCGGTCGGACTAGCGGGGGCAATGAGCAGTTCTTC. Full variable domain (rest looked up from reference TRBV19 and TRBJ2-1): DGGITQSPKYLFRKEGQNVTLSCEQNLNHDAMYWYRQDPGQGLRLIYYSQIVNDFQKGDIAEGYSVSREKKESFPLTVTSAQKNPTAFYLCASSMSGRTSGGNEQFFGPGTRLTVL.

This clone was found once. The chain carries TRBV4-1 and TRBJ1-4, with no clear D. Trimming shortened V by 0 bases and J by 3 bases, and 14 bases separated the two germline ends. The CDR3 length is 17 residues. Germline CDR1 is MGHRA and CDR2 is YSYEKL. The CDR3 protein is CASSQDGGRAANEKLFF. The CDR3 nucleotides read TGCGCCAGCAGCCAAGATGGTGGGAGGGCAGCTAATGAAAAACTGTTTTTT.

The DNA of the CDR3 is TGTGCCAGCAGCGTCCTGCCACAGGGGGGTTACACTGAAGCTTTCTTT. Amino acid sequence: CASSVLPQGGYTEAFF. The chain couples TRBV9 to TRBJ1-1; 8 bases are shared with TRBD1. CDR3 size: 16 residues. After removal of 2 bases from V and 3 bases from J, the junction contained 9 bases not matched to a gene. Germline V lookup: CDR1 SGDLS, CDR2 YYNGEE.

The chain is built from TRBV29-1 and TRBJ1-1, with D tentatively TRBD1 (5 bases). This CDR3 has 12 amino acids. V lost 6 bases, J lost 0 bases, and 8 bases lay in between. CDR1 SQVTM and CDR2 ANQGSEA come from the germline V gene. The chain's CDR3 is CSVRVMNTEAFF. The CDR3, as DNA: TGCAGCGTCAGGGTCATGAACACTGAAGCTTTCTTT.

V and J are TRBV19 and TRBJ1-5; the D gene is possibly TRBD1 (5 bases). The CDR3 consists of 15 residues. Trimming cost V 5 bases and J 5 bases, with 16 bases left between them. Germline V gene lookup returns CDR1 LNHDA and CDR2 SQIVND (reference sequence). CDR3: CASSPRQILDQPQHF. Here the CDR3 DNA reads TGTGCCAGTAGTCCTCGACAGATTTTGGATCAGCCCCAGCATTTT.

The rearrangement links TRBV30 to TRBJ2-2, with D perhaps TRBD2 (5 bases). Germline V gives CDR1 GTSNPN, CDR2 SVGIG (reference sequence). The V gene lost 1 base and the J gene lost 4 bases, with 13 bases spanning the gap. This CDR3 contains 15 residues. CDR3 protein: CAWSEGGRGTGELFF. In nucleotides, the CDR3 is TGTGCCTGGAGTGAGGGTGGGAGAGGCACCGGGGAGCTGTTTTTT.

V gene TRBV5-1 combines with J gene TRBJ1-4, with 11 bases lining up with TRBD1. Germline trimming cut 4 bases from V and 8 bases from J; bases unmatched to any gene: 4. CDR1 SGHRS and CDR2 YFSETQ come from the germline V gene. The CDR3 has 14 residues. The CDR3 DNA follows: TGCGCCAGCAGCGCGGACAGGGGGCAGGAAAAACTGTTTTTT. Protein product: CASSADRGQEKLFF.